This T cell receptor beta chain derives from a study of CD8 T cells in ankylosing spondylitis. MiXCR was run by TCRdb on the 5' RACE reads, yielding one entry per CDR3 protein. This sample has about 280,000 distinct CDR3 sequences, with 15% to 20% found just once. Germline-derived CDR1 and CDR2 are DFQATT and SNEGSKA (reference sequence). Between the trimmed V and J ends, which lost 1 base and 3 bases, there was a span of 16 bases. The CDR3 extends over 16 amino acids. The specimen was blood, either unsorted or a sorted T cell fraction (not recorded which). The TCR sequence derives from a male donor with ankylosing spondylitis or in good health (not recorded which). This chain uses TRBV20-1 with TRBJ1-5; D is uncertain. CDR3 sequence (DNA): TGCAGTGCTAGAGGACTCGACCCCCAAGTCAATCAGCCCCAGCATTTT. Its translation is CSARGLDPQVNQPQHF.